This TCR beta chain appears in the sequencing data of a study of T cells in Graves' hyperthyroidism and ophthalmopathy. From RNA transcripts, TCR beta CDR3 regions were amplified. A set of HTBI primers served as the primers for a first-round RT-PCR of the TCR CDR3. TCRdb independently ran MiXCR on the multiplex PCR reads; one entry per CDR3 protein. The repertoire includes hundreds of thousands of distinct CDR3 sequences, under 45% of them detected once, and around 32% sits in the top ten. Overall study results and limits: Ophthalmopathy prediction by the model preceded onset by a median approximately 5.9 months.

In its sample, this clonotype was seen a few times. Its antigen is unidentified. V was trimmed by 6 bases and J by 3 bases, leaving 12 bases between them. From germline, CDR1 is MGHRA and CDR2 YSYEKL. This CDR3 region has 13 residues. Hyperthyroidism, newly diagnosed and lasting under 2 months, affected patients aged 18 to 65. Diagnoses used clinical symptoms, serum thyroxine and TRAb, thyroid ultrasound and orbital computed tomography. The receptor was isolated from a woman in her forties with Graves' hyperthyroidism. The sequenced sample consisted of blood. This rearrangement joins TRBV4-1 to TRBJ2-7, with TRBD1 as a possible D gene (6 bases). The CDR3 reads CASRQTGGYEQYF. CDR3 sequence (DNA): TGCGCCAGCAGGCAGACAGGTGGCTACGAGCAGTACTTC.